This entry lists 30 T cell receptor beta chains sequenced from one sample in a study of human T cells and chemical hapten exposure. Via MiXCR, TCRdb re-called the RACE reads, giving one row per CDR3 protein. This repertoire shows 130,000 or so distinct CDR3 sequences, about 9% found once; its top ten account for about 1.8%. Specified time point: healthy volunteer bleed at 2 weeks. Total RNA was isolated from whole blood that had not been fractionated. Sequencing was done on a sample of whole blood. These receptors all stem from a male donor in good health. Some clones in this sample may be carry-over from other donors' samples.

This clonotype was observed at least ten times. The germline gene is not matched at one end of the junction; a read error may be the cause. The genes are TRBV6-1 and TRBJ2-3; D perhaps matches TRBD1 (5 bases). Germline V lookup: CDR1 MNHNS, CDR2 SASEGT. CDR3 length: 13 amino acids. This CDR3 reads CASREGVGDTQYF. CDR3 sequence (DNA): TGTGCCAGCAGAGAAGGGGTCGGAGATACGCAGTATTTT.

This clonotype came up many times. The chain links TRBV6-6 to TRBJ2-7, with D perhaps TRBD2 (6 bases). Germline CDR1 reads MNHNY; CDR2 reads SVGAGI (reference sequence). The V gene lost 0 bases and the J gene lost 7 bases, with 16 bases spanning the gap. This CDR3 is 15 amino acids long. The CDR3 protein is CASSYSRTILGEQYF. The CDR3 coding sequence is TGTGCCAGCAGTTACTCGAGGACTATCTTGGGGGAGCAGTACTTC.

In its sample, this clonotype was seen a few times. J is TRBJ2-5 and V is TRBV9; TRBD2 matches 15 bases. The CDR3 consists of 16 residues. Looked up from germline, CDR1 is SGDLS and CDR2 is YYNGEE. The J segment lost 5 bases and the V segment lost 4 bases, leaving 6 bases of the junction unmatched. This chain's CDR3 is CASSQGLAGGVETQYF. The CDR3 nucleotides read TGTGCCAGCAGCCAAGGACTAGCGGGGGGGGTGGAGACCCAGTACTTC.

This clonotype was found a few times. The rearrangement uses TRBV4-1 and TRBJ1-3, with unresolved D. Germline V gives CDR1 MGHRA, CDR2 YSYEKL. CDR3 length: 13 amino acids. With 1 base removed from V and 4 bases from J, the gap between germline ends came to 5 bases. CDR3 in DNA: TGCGCCAGCAGCCAAGTGGGCGGAAACACCATATATTTT. It encodes CASSQVGGNTIYF.

This clonotype was seen at least ten times. The J gene is TRBJ2-7, the V gene TRBV7-9; D ambiguous. Germline V gives CDR1 SEHNR, CDR2 FQNEAQ (reference sequence). With 7 bases removed from V and 2 bases from J, the gap between germline ends came to 15 bases. The CDR3 is 14 residues long. The CDR3 protein is CASKPLGETYEQYF. The CDR3 DNA reads as TGTGCCAGCAAGCCGTTGGGTGAAACCTACGAGCAGTACTTC.

Ten or more counts support this clonotype. The genes are TRBV11-2 and TRBJ2-3; 7 bases match TRBD2. Germline V CDR1 and CDR2: SGHAT, FQNNGV. The length of the CDR3 is 16 residues. J gave up 4 bases and V 0 bases, and 7 bases lay outside the gene matches. CDR3 nucleotides: TGTGCCAGCAGCTTAGATGTGGCGGGAGTGGCAGATACGCAGTATTTT. Translation gives CASSLDVAGVADTQYF. Together with reference TRBV11-2 and TRBJ2-3, the CDR3 gives the full variable domain: EAGVAQSPRYKIIEKRQSVAFWCNPISGHATLYWYQQILGQGPKLLIQFQNNGVVDDSQLPKDRFSAERLKGVDSTLKIQPAKLEDSAVYLCASSLDVAGVADTQYFGPGTRLTVL.

This clonotype was counted at least ten times. The gene calls are TRBV29-1 and TRBJ1-1; D ambiguous. This CDR3 is 13 amino acids long. Per the germline V gene, CDR1 is SQVTM and CDR2 is ANQGSEA. V gave up 4 bases and J gave up 5 bases, with 14 bases separating them. The CDR3 protein is CSVVGRSGTEAFF. CDR3 nucleotide sequence: TGCAGCGTTGTAGGACGGTCGGGGACTGAAGCTTTCTTT.

To note about this clonotype: A much more abundant neighbour one base away suggests this may be a read error. V and J are TRBV12-3 or TRBV12-4 and TRBJ2-3, with a weak D call TRBD2 (6 bases). Trimming took 5 bases from V and 3 from J, leaving 9 bases between them. CDR3 length: 13 residues. This CDR3 reads CASSEGRTDTQYF. The CDR3, as DNA: TGTGCCAGCAGTGAGGGGAGGACAGATACGCAGTATTTT.

This clonotype was picked up a small number of times. The chain recombines TRBV3-1 with TRBJ1-3; D may be TRBD1 (6 bases). Trimming took 4 bases from V and 9 from J, leaving 22 bases between them. The CDR3 is 16 amino acids. CDR1 and CDR2 (germline): LGHDT, YNNKEL (reference sequence). CDR3 region: CASSLYRAGYTGTIYF. As DNA, the CDR3 is TGTGCCAGCAGCCTATACAGGGCCGGATACACGGGCACCATATATTTT.

This clonotype appeared many times. The chain carries TRBV4-2 and TRBJ2-7; no reliable D call. The CDR3 has 12 amino acids. Germline V lookup: CDR1 LGHNA, CDR2 YNFKEQ. Deletions cut 1 base from V and 3 bases from J, with 4 bases between. The CDR3 DNA reads TGTGCCAGCAGCCAAGTTGACTACGAGCAGTACTTC. Amino acid sequence: CASSQVDYEQYF.

This clonotype has at least ten counts. The V gene is TRBV3-1, the J gene TRBJ2-3; the D gene is possibly TRBD2 (7 bases). CDR1 is LGHDT, CDR2 YNNKEL, per germline (reference sequence). This CDR3 comprises 19 residues. Between the trimmed V and J ends, which lost 0 bases and 2 bases, there was a span of 21 bases. CDR3 nucleotides: TGTGCCAGCAGCCAAGATTCCGTTATGGGGGGGGGCCACACAGATACGCAGTATTTT. As protein: CASSQDSVMGGGHTDTQYF.

The chain has TRBV27 and TRBJ2-1, with 14 bases aligning to TRBD2. The CDR3 runs to 18 residues. Trimming removed 5 bases from V and 0 bases from J; junction bases left unmatched: 6. Germline assignment: CDR1 MNHEY and CDR2 SMNVEV (reference sequence). The CDR3, as DNA: TGTGCCAGCAGTGTCCGACTAGCGGGAGGGTCCTCCTACAATGAGCAGTTCTTC. Residues: CASSVRLAGGSSYNEQFF.

This clonotype was seen only a few times. The rearrangement uses TRBV14 and TRBJ1-1; no reliable D call. The CDR3 covers 15 residues. Germline CDR1 and CDR2: SGHDN and FVKESK. V gave up 4 bases and J gave up 11 bases, with 23 bases separating them. In nucleotides, the CDR3 is TGTGCCAGCAGCCCGGACCCTCCTGTCGGGATGGAGGCTTTCTTT. Amino acid sequence: CASSPDPPVGMEAFF.

This clonotype was recorded a few times. The chain uses TRBV27 and TRBJ2-1, with 9 bases identical to TRBD1. This CDR3 region has 13 residues. Germline V gene sequence: CDR1 MNHEY, CDR2 SMNVEV (reference sequence). V shed 8 bases, J shed 3 bases, and the junction held 2 bases outside the gene matches. In DNA form, the CDR3 reads TGTGCCAGCCGACAGGGGGTCTACAATGAGCAGTTCTTC. Amino acid sequence: CASRQGVYNEQFF.

This chain connects TRBV7-6 to TRBJ2-2, with D unresolved. With 5 bases removed from V and 0 bases from J, the gap between germline ends came to 10 bases. Looked up from germline, CDR1 is SGHVS and CDR2 is FNYEAQ. The CDR3 is made up of 15 amino acids. DNA for the CDR3: TGTGCCAGCAGCCCAAGACGCGCGAACACCGGGGAGCTGTTTTTT. Translated, it gives CASSPRRANTGELFF.

This chain uses TRBV18 with TRBJ2-1, with 11 bases identical to TRBD2. Germline V gene lookup returns CDR1 KGHSH and CDR2 LQKENI. The CDR3 has 16 amino acids. With V trimmed by 3 bases and J by 5 bases, 6 bases remained unmatched. The CDR3 sequence: CASSPASSGGNNEQFF. The CDR3 DNA reads TGTGCCAGCTCACCTGCCTCTAGCGGGGGGAACAATGAGCAGTTCTTC.

The sample holds a few counts of this clonotype. The genes are TRBV30 and TRBJ2-1; D possibly uses TRBD1 or TRBD2 (5 bases each). Deletions cut 2 bases from V and 8 bases from J, with 13 bases between. The CDR3 totals 13 residues. The V gene's germline CDR1 is GTSNPN and CDR2 SVGIG (reference sequence). The CDR3 sequence: CAWSYLEGYEQFF. In DNA, the CDR3 is TGTGCCTGGAGTTACCTCGAGGGGTATGAGCAGTTCTTC. Combining the CDR3 with reference TRBV30 and TRBJ2-1 gives the whole variable domain SQTIHQWPATLVQPVGSPLSLECTVEGTSNPNLYWYRQAAGRGLQLLFYSVGIGQISSEVPQNLSASRPQDRQFILSSKKLLLSDSGFYLCAWSYLEGYEQFFGPGTRLTVL.

This clonotype came up many times. The chain combines TRBV29-1 with TRBJ2-7, with 9 positions matching TRBD1. V shed 4 bases and J 0 bases; nucleotides not matched to a gene: 10. Germline CDR1 and CDR2: SQVTM and ANQGSEA. This CDR3 comprises 16 residues. In DNA form, the CDR3 reads TGCAGCGTTGTGTCCCGGGACAGGGTTAGCTCCTACGAGCAGTACTTC. Its protein product is CSVVSRDRVSSYEQYF.

This clonotype has a handful of counts. V usage is TRBV2 and J usage is TRBJ2-3; D remains ambiguous. V lost 7 bases and J lost 2, with 13 bases in between. This CDR3 has 14 residues. Germline V CDR1 and CDR2: SNHLY, FYNNEI. CDR3 residues: CASTRAGYTDTQYF. As DNA, the CDR3 is TGTGCCAGCACTAGGGCTGGGTACACAGATACGCAGTATTTT.

This clonotype was seen a few times. J is TRBJ2-3 and V is TRBV12-3 or TRBV12-4; no reliable D call. V lost 3 bases to trimming and J lost 2 bases, with 6 bases between them. The CDR3 is 13 amino acids. The CDR3 coding sequence is TGTGCCAGCAGTTTTGACACCACAGATACGCAGTATTTT. Translated, it gives CASSFDTTDTQYF.

V is TRBV10-2 and J is TRBJ2-3, with 9 nucleotides matching TRBD2. The junction had 5 bases not matched to a gene; V was cut back by 1 base and J by 0 bases. The CDR3 totals 17 residues. In germline, CDR1 is WSHSY, CDR2 SAAADI. CDR3 sequence: CASSEYRTSGSTDTQYF. The CDR3 nucleotides are TGCGCCAGCAGTGAGTATCGTACTAGCGGGAGCACAGATACGCAGTATTTT.

Ten or more counts support this clonotype. The chain couples TRBV5-1 to TRBJ2-3, with 10 positions matching TRBD2. There are 14 residues in the CDR3. V gave up 8 bases and J gave up 6 bases; unmatched junction bases: 9. Per the germline V gene, CDR1 is SGHRS and CDR2 is YFSETQ. The CDR3 here is CASGSGGAVDTQYF. As DNA, the CDR3 is TGCGCCAGTGGGAGCGGGGGGGCAGTGGATACGCAGTATTTT.

Only a few counts were recorded for this clonotype. The J gene is TRBJ1-3, the V gene TRBV11-2, with D possibly being TRBD1 (5 bases). CDR1 is SGHAT and CDR2 is FQNNGV in the germline V gene. V shed 5 bases and J shed 0 bases, with 14 bases lying between them. The CDR3 length is 16 residues. The CDR3 DNA reads TGTGCCAGCAGCCCAGCCGGGACCAGCTCTGGAAACACCATATATTTT. Translated, it gives CASSPAGTSSGNTIYF.

This clonotype was seen only a few times. This chain connects TRBV5-1 to TRBJ2-6; the D gene could be TRBD1 or TRBD2 (5 bases each). Germline CDR1 and CDR2: SGHRS and YFSETQ. This CDR3 is built from 20 residues. V was cut by 0 bases and J by 3 bases, with 22 bases left in between. The DNA of the CDR3 is TGCGCCAGCAGCTTGGACCCCTCCCTGGGGGTGGGCCATGGGGCCAACGTCCTGACTTTC. Residues: CASSLDPSLGVGHGANVLTF.

Comment on this clonotype: A read error may be the cause here, since a much bigger clone is one base away. The J gene is TRBJ1-2, the V gene TRBV4-3, with TRBD1 matching 11 bases. The germline gives CDR1 LGHNA, CDR2 YSLEER. The CDR3 length is 16 residues. The CDR3: CASSKTGTGGSNGYSF. In DNA form, the CDR3 reads TGCGCCAGCAGCAAAACTGGGACAGGGGGTTCCAATGGCTACTCCTTC.

There are a few counts of this clonotype. The chain is built from TRBV4-2 and TRBJ1-6; 12 bases align to TRBD1. Trimming removed 0 bases from V and 14 bases from J; junction bases left unmatched: 8. Germline CDR1 and CDR2: LGHNA and YNFKEQ. The CDR3 runs 16 residues. The DNA of the CDR3 is TGTGCCAGCAGCCAAGATCTGGGGACAGGGGGCTTGTCCCTCCACTTT. Translation: CASSQDLGTGGLSLHF.

The chain combines TRBV19 with TRBJ2-1; D remains ambiguous. Per the germline V gene, CDR1 is LNHDA and CDR2 is SQIVND (reference sequence). V was pared by 7 bases and J by 3 bases, with 13 bases between. CDR3 length equals 14 residues. The CDR3 here is CASTASYYYNEQFF. The CDR3 region has the DNA TGTGCCAGTACGGCTTCCTACTACTACAATGAGCAGTTCTTC.

The sample holds a few counts of this clonotype. The gene calls are TRBV5-8 and TRBJ1-1; TRBD1 aligns across 10 bases. V was pared by 6 bases and J by 3 bases, with 11 bases of the junction left unmatched. This CDR3 is 16 amino acids long. Germline loops: CDR1 SGHTS, CDR2 YDEGEE. The CDR3 region has the DNA TGTGCCAGCACCCTGAGGGGGACAGGGGAAGACACTGAAGCTTTCTTT. Translation gives CASTLRGTGEDTEAFF. Using reference TRBV5-8 and TRBJ1-1 for the parts outside the CDR3, the full variable domain is EAGVTQSPTHLIKTRGQQATLRCSPISGHTSVYWYQQALGLGLQFLLWYDEGEERNRGNFPPRFSGRQFPNYSSELNVNALELEDSALYLCASTLRGTGEDTEAFFGQGTRLTVV.

This clonotype appeared many times. The rearrangement uses TRBV25-1 and TRBJ2-3, with 12 bases fitting TRBD2. The CDR3 length is 16 residues. With 4 bases clipped from V and 2 bases from J, the junction kept 4 bases outside the gene matches. CDR1 is MGHDK and CDR2 is SYGVNS in the germline V gene. The CDR3 loop reads CASSGGLAGITDTQYF. The CDR3 bases are TGTGCCAGCAGTGGGGGACTAGCGGGTATCACAGATACGCAGTATTTT.

This clonotype was detected only a few times. This chain connects TRBV9 to TRBJ2-3, with a tentative D call TRBD2 (5 bases). CDR3 length: 16 residues. Germline V CDR1 and CDR2: SGDLS, YYNGEE. V lost 0 bases and J lost 1, with 12 bases in between. In DNA form, the CDR3 reads TGTGCCAGCAGCGTAGAACTGGACTCTCGCACAGATACGCAGTATTTT. It codes for CASSVELDSRTDTQYF.